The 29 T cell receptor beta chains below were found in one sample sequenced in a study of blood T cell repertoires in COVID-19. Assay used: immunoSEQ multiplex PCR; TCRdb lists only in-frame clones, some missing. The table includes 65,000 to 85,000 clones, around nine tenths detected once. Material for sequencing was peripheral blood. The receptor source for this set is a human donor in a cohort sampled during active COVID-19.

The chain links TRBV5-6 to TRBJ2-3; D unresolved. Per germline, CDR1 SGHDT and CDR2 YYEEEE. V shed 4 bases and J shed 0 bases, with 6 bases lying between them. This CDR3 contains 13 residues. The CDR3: CASSPESTDTQYF. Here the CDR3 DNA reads TGTGCCAGCAGCCCCGAGAGCACAGATACGCAGTATTTT.

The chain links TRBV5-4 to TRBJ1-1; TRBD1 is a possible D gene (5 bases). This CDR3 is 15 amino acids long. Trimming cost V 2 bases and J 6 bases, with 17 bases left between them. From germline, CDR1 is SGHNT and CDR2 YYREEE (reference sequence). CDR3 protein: CASSLRGSGFAEAFF. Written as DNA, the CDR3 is TGTGCCAGCAGCTTAAGGGGCTCAGGATTCGCTGAAGCTTTCTTT.

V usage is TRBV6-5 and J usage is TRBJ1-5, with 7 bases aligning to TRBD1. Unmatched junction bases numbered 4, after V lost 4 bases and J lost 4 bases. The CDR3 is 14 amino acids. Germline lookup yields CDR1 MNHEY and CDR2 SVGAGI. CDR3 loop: CASSWYRGNQPQHF. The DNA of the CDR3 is TGTGCCAGCAGTTGGTACAGGGGAAATCAGCCCCAGCATTTT.

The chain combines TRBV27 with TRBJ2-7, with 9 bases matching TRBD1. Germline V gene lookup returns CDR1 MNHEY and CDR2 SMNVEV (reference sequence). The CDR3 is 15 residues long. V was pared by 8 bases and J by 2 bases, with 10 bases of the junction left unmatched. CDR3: CASQSGTGMTYEQYF. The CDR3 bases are TGTGCCAGCCAATCCGGGACAGGGATGACCTACGAGCAGTACTTC.

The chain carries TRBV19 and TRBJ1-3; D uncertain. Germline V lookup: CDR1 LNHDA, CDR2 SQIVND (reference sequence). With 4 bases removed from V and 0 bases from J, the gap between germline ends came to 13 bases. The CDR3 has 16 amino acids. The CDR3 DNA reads TGTGCCAGTAGTACACGACCCGGGAGCTCTGGAAACACCATATATTTT. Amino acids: CASSTRPGSSGNTIYF.

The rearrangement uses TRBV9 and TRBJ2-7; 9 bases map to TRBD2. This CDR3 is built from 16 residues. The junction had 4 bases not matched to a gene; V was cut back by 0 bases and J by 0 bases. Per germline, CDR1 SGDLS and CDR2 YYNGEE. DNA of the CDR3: TGTGCCAGCAGCGTAGATAGCGGGGGATCCTCCTACGAGCAGTACTTC. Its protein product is CASSVDSGGSSYEQYF.

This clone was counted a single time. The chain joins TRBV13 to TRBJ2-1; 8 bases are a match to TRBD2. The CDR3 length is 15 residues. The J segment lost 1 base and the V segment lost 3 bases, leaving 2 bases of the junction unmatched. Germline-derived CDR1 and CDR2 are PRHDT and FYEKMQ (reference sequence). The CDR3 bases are TGTGCCAGCAGCTTCGGGGGGGTATCCTACAATGAGCAGTTCTTC. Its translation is CASSFGGVSYNEQFF.

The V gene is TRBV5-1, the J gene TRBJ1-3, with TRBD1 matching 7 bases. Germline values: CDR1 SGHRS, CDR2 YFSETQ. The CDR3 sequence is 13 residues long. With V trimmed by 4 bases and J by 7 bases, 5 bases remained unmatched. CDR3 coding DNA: TGCGCCAGCAGCGGAACAGGGGTGAACACCATATATTTT. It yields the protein CASSGTGVNTIYF.

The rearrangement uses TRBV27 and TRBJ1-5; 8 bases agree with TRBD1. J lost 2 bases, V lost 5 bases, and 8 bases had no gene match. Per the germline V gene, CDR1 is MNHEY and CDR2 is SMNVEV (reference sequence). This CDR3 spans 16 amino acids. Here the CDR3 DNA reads TGTGCCAGCAGTCCACGGACAGGGCCACGCAATCAGCCCCAGCATTTT. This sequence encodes CASSPRTGPRNQPQHF.

In DNA form, the CDR3 reads TGTGCCAGCAGCTTAATTATGACTAGCCGTCCCGGGGAGCTGTTTTTT. It encodes CASSLIMTSRPGELFF. The chain links TRBV11-2 to TRBJ2-2; 7 nucleotides line up with TRBD2. The CDR3 length is 16 residues. Looked up from germline, CDR1 is SGHAT and CDR2 is FQNNGV. V shed 2 bases, J shed 6 bases, and the junction held 9 bases outside the gene matches.

The CDR3 DNA follows: TGTGCCAGCTCACCCAGGGGACTAGCGGGGGGCGCCCATACGCAGTATTTT. Translation: CASSPRGLAGGAHTQYF. V and J are TRBV18 and TRBJ2-3; 15 bases match TRBD2. The CDR3 covers 17 residues. The V segment lost 3 bases and the J segment 7 bases; nucleotides outside the gene matches: 8. CDR1 is KGHSH, CDR2 LQKENI, per germline.

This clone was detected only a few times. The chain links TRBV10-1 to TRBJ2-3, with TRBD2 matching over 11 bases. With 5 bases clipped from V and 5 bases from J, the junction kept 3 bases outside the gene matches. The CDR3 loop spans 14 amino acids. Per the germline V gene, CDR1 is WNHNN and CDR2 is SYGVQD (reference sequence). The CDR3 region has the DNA TGCGCCAGCAGTCCAGGACTAGCGGGAGATACGCAGTATTTT. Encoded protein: CASSPGLAGDTQYF.

In DNA form, the CDR3 reads TGTGCTAGTGACAAGGGAGTCGGCACTGAAGCTTTCTTT. It specifies CASDKGVGTEAFF. The gene calls are TRBV12-5 and TRBJ1-1; no firm D call. V was cut by 7 bases and J by 4 bases, with 13 bases left in between. The CDR3 loop spans 13 amino acids. The germline gives CDR1 LGHNT, CDR2 FRNRAP.

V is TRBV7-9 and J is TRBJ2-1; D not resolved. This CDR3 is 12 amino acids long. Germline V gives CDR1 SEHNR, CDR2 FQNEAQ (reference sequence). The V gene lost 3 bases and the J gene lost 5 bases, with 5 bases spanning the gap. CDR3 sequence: CASSLANNEQFF. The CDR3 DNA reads TGTGCCAGCAGCTTGGCCAACAATGAGCAGTTCTTC.

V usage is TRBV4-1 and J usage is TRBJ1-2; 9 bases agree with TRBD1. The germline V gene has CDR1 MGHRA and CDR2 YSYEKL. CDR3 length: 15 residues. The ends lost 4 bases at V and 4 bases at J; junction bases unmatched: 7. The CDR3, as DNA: TGCGCCAGCAGCCTAAATGGACAGGGGTCCTATGGCTACACCTTC. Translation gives CASSLNGQGSYGYTF.

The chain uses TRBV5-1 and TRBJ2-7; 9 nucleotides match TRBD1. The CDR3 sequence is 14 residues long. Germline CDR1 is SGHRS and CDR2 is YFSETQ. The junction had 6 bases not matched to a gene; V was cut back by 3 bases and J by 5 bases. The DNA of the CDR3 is TGCGCCAGCAGCTCGAGGACAGGGGAAGACGAGCAGTACTTC. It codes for CASSSRTGEDEQYF. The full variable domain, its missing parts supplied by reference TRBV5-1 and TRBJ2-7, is KAGVTQTPRYLIKTRGQQVTLSCSPISGHRSVSWYQQTPGQGLQFLFEYFSETQRNKGNFPGRFSGRQFSNSRSEMNVSTLELGDSALYLCASSSRTGEDEQYFGPGTRLTVT.

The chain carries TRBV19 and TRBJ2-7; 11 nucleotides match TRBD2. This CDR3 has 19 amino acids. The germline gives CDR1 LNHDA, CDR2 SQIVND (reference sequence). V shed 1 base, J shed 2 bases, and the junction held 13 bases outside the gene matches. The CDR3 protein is CASSIGKGLTSGDPYEQYF. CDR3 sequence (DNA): TGTGCCAGTAGTATAGGGAAAGGGTTGACTAGCGGGGACCCCTACGAGCAGTACTTC.

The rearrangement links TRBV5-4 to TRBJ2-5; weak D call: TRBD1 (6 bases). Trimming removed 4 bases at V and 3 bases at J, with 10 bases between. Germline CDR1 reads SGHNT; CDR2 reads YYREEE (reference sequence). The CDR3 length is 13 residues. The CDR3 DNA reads TGTGCCAGCAGCCCGGGACAAGAAGAGACCCAGTACTTC. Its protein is CASSPGQEETQYF.

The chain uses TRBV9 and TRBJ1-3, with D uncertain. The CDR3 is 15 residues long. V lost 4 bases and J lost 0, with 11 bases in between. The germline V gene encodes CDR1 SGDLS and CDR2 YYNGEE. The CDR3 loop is CASSSETGSGNTIYF. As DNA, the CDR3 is TGTGCCAGCAGCTCCGAAACGGGCTCTGGAAACACCATATATTTT.

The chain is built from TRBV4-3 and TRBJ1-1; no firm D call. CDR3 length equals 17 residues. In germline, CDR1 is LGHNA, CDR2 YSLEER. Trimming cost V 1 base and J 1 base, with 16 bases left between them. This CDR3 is CASSQVMGGLGNTEAFF. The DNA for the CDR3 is TGCGCCAGCAGCCAAGTGATGGGAGGCCTTGGGAACACTGAAGCTTTCTTT.

Written as DNA, the CDR3 is TGTGCCAGCAGTTACACCCTTCCAGGGGGAGGATCGGAGACCCAGTACTTC. This gives the protein CASSYTLPGGGSETQYF. The V gene is TRBV6-2 or TRBV6-3, the J gene TRBJ2-5, with D tentatively TRBD1 (7 bases). This CDR3 has 17 residues. CDR1 MNHEY and CDR2 SVGEGT come from the germline V gene. V lost 2 bases and J 5 bases, leaving 21 bases between the germline ends.

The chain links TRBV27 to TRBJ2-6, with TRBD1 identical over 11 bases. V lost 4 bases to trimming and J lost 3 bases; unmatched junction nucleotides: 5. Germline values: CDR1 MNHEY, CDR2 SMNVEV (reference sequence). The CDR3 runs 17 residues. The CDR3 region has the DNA TGTGCCAGCAGTTACCGGGACAGGGGGGATGGGGCCAACGTCCTGACTTTC. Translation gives CASSYRDRGDGANVLTF.

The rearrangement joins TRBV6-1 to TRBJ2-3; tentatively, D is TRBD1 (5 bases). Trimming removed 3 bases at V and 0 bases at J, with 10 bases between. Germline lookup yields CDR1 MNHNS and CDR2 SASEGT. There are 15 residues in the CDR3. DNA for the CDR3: TGTGCCAGCAGTGATCAGGGTTGGAGCACAGATACGCAGTATTTT. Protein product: CASSDQGWSTDTQYF.

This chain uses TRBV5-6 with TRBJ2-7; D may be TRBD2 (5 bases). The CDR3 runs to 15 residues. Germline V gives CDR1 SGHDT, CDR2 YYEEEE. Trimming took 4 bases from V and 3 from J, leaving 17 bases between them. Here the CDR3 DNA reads TGTGCCAGCAGCGGGGAAACGGGGTTCCTCTACGAGCAGTACTTC. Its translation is CASSGETGFLYEQYF.

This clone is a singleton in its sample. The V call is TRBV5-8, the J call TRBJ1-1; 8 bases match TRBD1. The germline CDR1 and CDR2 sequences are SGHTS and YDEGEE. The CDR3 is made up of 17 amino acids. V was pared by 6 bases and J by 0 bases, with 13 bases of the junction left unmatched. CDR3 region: CASTTGQGFPMNTEAFF. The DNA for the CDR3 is TGTGCCAGCACCACCGGACAGGGCTTTCCGATGAACACTGAAGCTTTCTTT.

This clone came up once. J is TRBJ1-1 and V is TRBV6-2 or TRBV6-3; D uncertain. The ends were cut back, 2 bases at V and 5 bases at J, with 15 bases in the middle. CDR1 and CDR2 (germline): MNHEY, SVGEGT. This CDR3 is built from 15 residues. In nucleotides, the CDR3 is TGTGCCAGCAGTTACGGGGAGGCATATAGGACTGAAGCTTTCTTT. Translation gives CASSYGEAYRTEAFF.

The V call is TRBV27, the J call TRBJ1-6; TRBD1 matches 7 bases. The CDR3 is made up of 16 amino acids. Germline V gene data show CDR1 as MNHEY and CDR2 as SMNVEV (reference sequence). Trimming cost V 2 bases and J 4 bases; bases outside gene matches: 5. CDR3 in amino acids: CASSLEGATYNSPLHF. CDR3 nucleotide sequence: TGTGCCAGCAGTTTAGAGGGGGCTACGTATAATTCACCCCTCCACTTT.

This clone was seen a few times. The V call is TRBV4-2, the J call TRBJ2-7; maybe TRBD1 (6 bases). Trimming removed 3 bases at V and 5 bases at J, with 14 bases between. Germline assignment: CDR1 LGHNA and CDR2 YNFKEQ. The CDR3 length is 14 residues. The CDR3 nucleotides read TGTGCCAGCAGCCATCTCTGGGGGCAGGACGAGCAGTACTTC. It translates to CASSHLWGQDEQYF.

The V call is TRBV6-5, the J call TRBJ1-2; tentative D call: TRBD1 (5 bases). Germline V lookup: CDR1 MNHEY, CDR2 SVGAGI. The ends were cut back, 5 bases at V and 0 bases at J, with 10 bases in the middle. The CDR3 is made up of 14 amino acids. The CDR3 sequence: CASSKQDANYGYTF. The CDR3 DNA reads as TGTGCCAGCAGTAAACAGGACGCTAACTATGGCTACACCTTC.